A selection of T cell receptor beta chains follows, all from one sample in a study of CD8 T cells in Susac syndrome. MiXCR, applied by TCRdb to the immunoSEQ multiplex PCR reads, yields one record per CDR3 protein. The table lists 100,000 to 150,000 distinct CDR3 sequences, 90% to 95% of them singletons. The sample consisted of CD4+ T cells from PBMCs. Receptors originate from a human donor in good health. Each CDR3 is given with its conserved first and last residue.

J: TRBJ2-2
V: TRBV29-1
CDR3: CSGGFGTGELFF

J: TRBJ2-7
V: TRBV30
CDR3: CAWSTGTRSYEQYF

J: TRBJ1-4
V: TRBV3-1
CDR3: CASSHWTADNEKLFF

J: TRBJ2-1
V: TRBV19
CDR3: CASSPLRGVNNNEQFF

J: TRBJ2-3
V: TRBV7-9
CDR3: CASSDRASTDTQYF

J: TRBJ1-2
V: TRBV20-1
CDR3: CSVRYPEHGYTF

J: TRBJ1-2
V: TRBV4-1
CDR3: CASSQPGQGVAGYTF

J: TRBJ1-1
V: TRBV5-1
CDR3: CASSLQTGNTEAFF

J: TRBJ1-3
V: TRBV29-1
CDR3: CGLAEGNSGNTIYF

J: TRBJ1-2
V: TRBV6-5
CDR3: CASSYYPPGTGNGYTF

J: TRBJ2-3
V: TRBV7-9
CDR3: CASSLPPRLAGGDTQYF

J: TRBJ1-5
V: TRBV5-1
CDR3: CASSPTYGNQPQHF

J: TRBJ1-5
V: TRBV6-2/TRBV6-3
CDR3: CASSTSYNQPQHF

J: TRBJ2-7
V: TRBV7-2
CDR3: CASSTMEGNEQYF

J: TRBJ2-1
V: TRBV6-5
CDR3: CASSYSMGVGHNEQFF

J: TRBJ2-6
V: TRBV19
CDR3: CASSIVPRGANVLTF

J: TRBJ1-2
V: TRBV6-6
CDR3: CASSRPPDLAGGYTF

J: TRBJ1-4
V: TRBV7-6
CDR3: CASSLGGQDEKLFF

J: TRBJ2-7
V: TRBV27
CDR3: CASSLSVLGGTYEQYF

J: TRBJ2-3
V: TRBV7-2
CDR3: CASSLDRSLRGTQYF

J: TRBJ1-1
V: TRBV20-1
CDR3: CSVGKRGNTEAFF

J: TRBJ2-2
V: TRBV4-1
CDR3: CASSQVAGGPTGELFF

J: TRBJ1-2
V: TRBV4-3
CDR3: CASSQDRNYGYTF

J: TRBJ1-6
V: TRBV25-1
CDR3: CASSEAGYNSPLHF

J: TRBJ2-7
V: TRBV5-1
CDR3: CASSLDLQGSYEQYF

J: TRBJ1-1
V: TRBV6-5
CDR3: CASSRPDAEAFF

J: TRBJ2-2
V: TRBV5-4
CDR3: CASSSTSAGTGELFF

J: TRBJ1-1
V: TRBV27
CDR3: CASSLNDGGVNTEAFF

J: TRBJ1-2
V: TRBV20-1
CDR3: CSARISGPYGYTF

J: TRBJ2-3
V: TRBV20-1
CDR3: CSASARTGATDTQYF

J: TRBJ2-3
V: TRBV7-2
CDR3: CASSLRGSGTDTQYF

J: TRBJ2-2
V: TRBV4-3
CDR3: CASSQGTGRDTGELFF

J: TRBJ2-1
V: TRBV5-1
CDR3: CASSLDPHNNEQFF

J: TRBJ2-3
V: TRBV5-1
CDR3: CASSFATENTQYF

J: TRBJ2-1
V: TRBV11-2
CDR3: CASSFLTGRSAGNEQFF

J: TRBJ2-3
V: TRBV5-1
CDR3: CASSSGVRGDTQYF

J: TRBJ2-4
V: TRBV14
CDR3: CASSQAPFENIQYF

J: TRBJ2-7
V: TRBV29-1
CDR3: CSVTKREGSYEQYF

J: TRBJ2-5
V: TRBV20-1
CDR3: CSATGTSGSTETQYF

J: TRBJ2-7
V: TRBV7-9
CDR3: CASSSSGTSSEQYF

J: TRBJ1-5
V: TRBV19
CDR3: CASSPTTGGHQPQHF

J: TRBJ1-2
V: TRBV18
CDR3: CASSVRQGGYYGYTF

J: TRBJ1-2
V: TRBV28
CDR3: CASHGTGGAGRYTF

J: TRBJ2-1
V: TRBV19
CDR3: CASSARQGNEQFF

J: TRBJ1-1
V: TRBV2
CDR3: CASSSTVNTEAFF

J: TRBJ2-3
V: TRBV5-1
CDR3: CASSWGTASTDTQYF

J: TRBJ2-1
V: TRBV3-1
CDR3: CASSHRGRDEQFF

J: TRBJ2-7
V: TRBV29-1
CDR3: CSVSSRSSYEQYF